This T cell receptor beta chain was sequenced for a study of T-cell reconstitution after alpha-beta-depleted transplantation in children. Germline loops: CDR1 LNHNV, CDR2 YYDKDF (reference sequence). V lost 0 bases, J lost 7 bases, and 22 bases lay in between. The CDR3 sequence is 18 residues long. Overall study results and limits: T-cell counts and diversity at one year following transplant were attributed mainly to newly produced T cells.

As concerns this clonotype: The antigen is unknown.

Unique molecular identifiers tagged the TCRbeta library. MiXCR was run by TCRdb on the PCR reads, yielding one entry per CDR3 protein. Of about a million distinct CDR3 sequences listed, roughly 29% are singletons. The sequence came from a boy under two years old who had a stem cell transplant for SCID, so the T cells may come from the graft donor. The starting material was PBMCs, mostly from graft donor cells, obtained 360 days after TCRalphabeta/CD19-depleted stem cell transplant. The chain is built from TRBV15 and TRBJ2-1, with D perhaps matching TRBD1 (6 bases). The CDR3 is CATSRESPTGTVRNEQFF. CDR3 bases: TGTGCCACCAGCAGAGAGTCCCCCACAGGGACGGTCAGAAATGAGCAGTTCTTC.